Each of the 16 T cell receptor beta chains below was sequenced from the same sample in a study of blood T cells in healthy people across ages. Primed by a sample-barcoded 5' primer and a J-beta primer mix, a second PCR proceeded for about 6 to 12 cycles. Each CDR3 protein is one row after TCRdb ran MiXCR on the 5' RACE reads. The sample carries some 760,000 distinct CDR3 sequences, 25% recorded once. The sample was also reused in another study, on T cells of mothers and their children.

Sequencing was done on a sample of blood. Every receptor here comes from a boy aged 5-17 years in good health.

This clonotype has just a few counts. J is TRBJ1-1 and V is TRBV15; D ambiguous. Germline values: CDR1 LNHNV, CDR2 YYDKDF (reference sequence). This CDR3 contains 13 residues. V lost 5 bases and J 1 base, leaving 8 bases between the germline ends. CDR3 residues: CATSVRTNTEAFF. CDR3 in DNA: TGTGCCACCAGCGTTAGGACGAACACTGAAGCTTTCTTT.

The chain carries TRBV29-1 and TRBJ2-6; the D gene is possibly TRBD1 (5 bases). Germline lookup yields CDR1 SQVTM and CDR2 ANQGSEA. The CDR3 totals 15 residues. Trimming removed 4 bases from V and 0 bases from J, with 10 bases in between. CDR3 in amino acids: CSVAGIDSGANVLTF. The CDR3, as DNA: TGCAGCGTTGCAGGGATCGACTCTGGGGCCAACGTCCTGACTTTC.

Only a few counts were recorded for this clonotype. This rearrangement joins TRBV18 to TRBJ2-5; D not certain. Per the germline V gene, CDR1 is KGHSH and CDR2 is LQKENI. This CDR3 comprises 15 residues. Trimming pared 4 bases from V and 2 bases from J, leaving 14 bases between. CDR3 sequence reads: CASSLEKVNQETQYF. The CDR3 nucleotides read TGTGCCAGCTCACTCGAAAAAGTCAATCAAGAGACCCAGTACTTC.

The rearrangement joins TRBV4-1 to TRBJ2-6; D call uncertain. V lost 0 bases and J 2 bases, leaving 5 bases between the germline ends. Germline lookup yields CDR1 MGHRA and CDR2 YSYEKL. CDR3 size: 15 residues. CDR3 sequence reads: CASSQDHPGANVLTF. DNA for the CDR3: TGCGCCAGCAGCCAAGATCACCCTGGGGCCAACGTCCTGACTTTC.

In its sample, this clonotype was seen a few times. The chain couples TRBV29-1 to TRBJ1-1; D unresolved. This CDR3 has 16 amino acids. With 0 bases removed from V and 1 base from J, the gap between germline ends came to 15 bases. Germline CDR1 reads SQVTM; CDR2 reads ANQGSEA. The CDR3 nucleotides are TGCAGCGTTGAAGATTGGCTGGCAGGCAGGAACACTGAAGCTTTCTTT. Residues: CSVEDWLAGRNTEAFF.

This clonotype was found once. V gene TRBV19 combines with J gene TRBJ2-7; possible D gene TRBD1, 6 bases. From germline, CDR1 is LNHDA and CDR2 SQIVND (reference sequence). The ends were cut back, 5 bases at V and 3 bases at J, with 14 bases in the middle. This CDR3 is built from 14 residues. The CDR3 loop is CASSGGSLDYEQYF. The CDR3 DNA reads TGTGCCAGTAGTGGGGGCTCCCTCGACTACGAGCAGTACTTC.

The rearrangement links TRBV6-6 to TRBJ1-4; weak D call: TRBD1 (6 bases). The CDR3 covers 15 residues. Germline V lookup: CDR1 MNHNY, CDR2 SVGAGI (reference sequence). Trimming took off 1 base at V and 3 bases at J, with 9 bases between the two ends. The CDR3: CASSYLGAANEKLFF. CDR3 coding DNA: TGTGCCAGCAGTTACTTGGGGGCGGCTAATGAAAAACTGTTTTTT.

The genes are TRBV4-3 and TRBJ2-2, with 12 bases lining up with TRBD1. Trimming cost V 4 bases and J 7 bases; bases outside gene matches: 7. This CDR3 is 16 amino acids long. Germline CDR1 reads LGHNA; CDR2 reads YSLEER. The CDR3 reads CASSRVGTGGNGELFF. The CDR3 DNA follows: TGCGCCAGCAGCCGCGTGGGGACAGGGGGCAACGGGGAGCTGTTTTTT.

V and J are TRBV2 and TRBJ1-5; 9 bases line up with TRBD1. The CDR3 contains 15 residues. Per the germline V gene, CDR1 is SNHLY and CDR2 is FYNNEI. Germline trimming cut 4 bases from V and 5 bases from J; bases unmatched to any gene: 6. In nucleotides, the CDR3 is TGTGCCAGCAGTGCCCGGACAGGGGACGATCAGCCCCAGCATTTT. It is translated as CASSARTGDDQPQHF.

V usage is TRBV29-1 and J usage is TRBJ2-2; 7 bases are shared with TRBD1. The CDR3 extends over 16 amino acids. CDR1 and CDR2 (germline): SQVTM, ANQGSEA. After removal of 7 bases from V and 0 bases from J, the junction contained 11 bases not matched to a gene. The CDR3 nucleotides read TGCAGCGCAGAATCGACAGGGCGTGCGAACACCGGGGAGCTGTTTTTT. Amino acid sequence: CSAESTGRANTGELFF.

This rearrangement joins TRBV29-1 to TRBJ1-1; D remains ambiguous. V lost 0 bases to trimming and J lost 0 bases, with 8 bases between them. The CDR3 extends over 14 amino acids. From germline, CDR1 is SQVTM and CDR2 ANQGSEA. The CDR3 coding sequence is TGCAGCGTTGAAGATCTCGGAGTGAACACTGAAGCTTTCTTT. The encoded protein is CSVEDLGVNTEAFF.

The CDR3 reads CASSLEAVRAYEQYF. DNA of the CDR3: TGTGCCAGCAGCTTGGAGGCGGTGCGAGCCTACGAGCAGTACTTC. The chain carries TRBV5-5 and TRBJ2-5; the D is unclear. The end of the DNA fits TRBJ2-7 better, so the J call may be wrong. The germline CDR1 and CDR2 sequences are SGHKS and YYEKEE (reference sequence). This CDR3 is 15 amino acids long.

This clonotype was counted between two and nine times. The J gene is TRBJ2-5, the V gene TRBV16; possibly TRBD2 for D (6 bases). Per the germline V gene, CDR1 is KGHSY and CDR2 is FQNENV. This CDR3 comprises 14 residues. Trimming removed 0 bases at V and 4 bases at J, with 9 bases between. The CDR3 loop reads CASSQSGGVETQYF. The CDR3, as DNA: TGTGCCAGCAGCCAATCAGGAGGGGTAGAGACCCAGTACTTC.

The gene calls are TRBV11-2 and TRBJ2-1; 8 bases match TRBD2. This CDR3 region has 16 residues. With 5 bases clipped from V and 8 bases from J, the junction kept 14 bases outside the gene matches. Germline values: CDR1 SGHAT, CDR2 FQNNGV. In DNA form, the CDR3 reads TGTGCCAGCAGCGACCCCACCGGGACTAGTTCGTATGAGCAGTTCTTC. Translation gives CASSDPTGTSSYEQFF.

This chain joins TRBV2 and TRBJ2-5, with 8 bases fitting TRBD2. Trimming cost V 3 bases and J 0 bases; bases outside gene matches: 3. Germline V gene sequence: CDR1 SNHLY, CDR2 FYNNEI. This CDR3 spans 15 amino acids. CDR3 loop: CASSDTSGYQETQYF. The DNA of the CDR3 is TGTGCCAGCAGTGATACTAGCGGCTACCAAGAGACCCAGTACTTC.

The chain links TRBV6-6 to TRBJ2-1, with a tentative D call TRBD2 (6 bases). Trimming removed 6 bases from V and 2 bases from J, with 11 bases in between. The CDR3 totals 14 residues. Per germline, CDR1 MNHNY and CDR2 SVGAGI (reference sequence). The CDR3: CASRGTLAYNEQFF. CDR3 nucleotide sequence: TGTGCCAGCAGAGGGACTCTTGCCTACAATGAGCAGTTCTTC.